This T cell receptor (beta chain) was obtained from a study of identical twins' blood T cells (dated by TCRdb to the early 2010s). With regard to the full study: The roughly twelve libraries, six for the alpha chain and six for the beta chain, yielded 50 million or so Illumina reads in total. The study compared TCR alpha and beta chain repertoires of three pairs of monozygous twins using next-generation sequencing to assess genetic influence on repertoire formation.

Six healthy women forming three monozygous twin pairs were used as donors. All three twin pairs had been raised together and were thought likely to have encountered the same vaccines and infectious agents. TCR cDNA libraries were prepared from RNA that was isolated from peripheral blood mononuclear cells. Beyond this particular receptor, the publication reports: Environmental influences could not be excluded as an explanation for twin similarity, since twins were reared together. Validation by independent studies was stated to be required for the proposed role of the TCRalpha J segment in MHC recognition during thymic selection. V gene usage, even among non-selected out-of-frame TCRbeta clonotypes, was reported to be markedly more similar within twin pairs than between unrelated donors. The number of CDR3 clonotypes shared between two donors was mainly determined by the product of the cloneset sizes of the two donors, and no clear deviation from this trend was shown by twins. Among the most abundant TCRbeta clonotypes, every donor shared more CDR3 sequences with her own twin than with unrelated donors.

As encoded in the germline V gene (reference sequence), CDR1 is LNHNV while CDR2 is YYDKDF. The CDR3, cysteine through phenylalanine, is 13 amino acids long. Only the CDR3 portion is preserved as DNA: 39 bases, with reading frame beginning at the first base. V is pared back by 4 bases and J by 7 bases, with 11 bases lying between the germline termini. In the case of this clonotype: No antigen is known for it. Nothing much larger sits one base from this clone, and base qualities are not available.

Libraries were made using 5' RACE. TCRdb shows the sequencer as Illumina Genome Analyzer IIx. RNA-based TCR cDNA libraries were prepared by a previously described protocol with several modifications. Sample-specific barcodes were introduced on both ends of each TCR cDNA library during cDNA synthesis and amplification to prevent cross-contamination. Regarding the original processing steps: Each individual had between about 90,000 and nearly 550,000 identified clonotypes, and each library contained about 2.2 to 4 million CDR3-containing reads. Reads with improper barcode index combinations were discarded, after which clonesets were built for each library with the MiTCR software. While assembling CDR3 clonotypes, MiTCR corrected PCR and sequencing errors and either filtered or rescued low-quality reads. Artificial out-of-frame clonotypes were removed by being mapped to in-frame sequences, with one indel in the CDR3 allowed. To measure how similar V and J gene usage was between donors, Jensen-Shannon divergence was divided by mean entropy. TCRdb reprocessed the public reads (quality trimming at Q25 with fastp, clone calling with MiXCR) and kept in-frame beta chains. Rows merge per CDR3 protein into single entries with the most common DNA and genes. The V and J calls shown here were made by TCRdb, not taken from the authors' results. This sample holds a few hundred thousand distinct CDR3 sequences; about 28% were observed only once. Roughly 5.5% of the sample goes to the ten largest clones.

The origin of this receptor is a woman aged 18 to 55 in good health. In this chain, TRBV15 is recombined with TRBJ1-3, and the D gene may be TRBD1, 5 bases matching. Sequencing was done on a sample of PBMCs. The DNA sequence reads TGTGCCACCAGCATCTGGGGGGGGAACACCATATATTTT. Translated, it reads CATSIWGGNTIYF.